The present T cell receptor beta chain was sequenced within a study of T cells in Graves' hyperthyroidism and ophthalmopathy. The study, taken as a whole, reports: Prediction of ophthalmopathy progression came a median 6.5 months pre-onset. Ophthalmopathy and stable hyperthyroidism were told apart by a 13 V-J model.

Regions amplified from RNA transcripts were the TCR beta CDR3 regions. The HTBI primer set drove a first-round RT-PCR of the TCR CDR3. TCRdb reanalysed the multiplex PCR reads using MiXCR and keeps one entry per CDR3 protein. The profile covers hundreds of thousands of distinct CDR3 sequences, with less than 15% appearing a single time and 9.5% to 13% taken by the ten largest. There are a few counts of this clonotype. Its antigen is still unknown. The J segment lost 4 bases and the V segment lost 5 bases, leaving 11 bases of the junction unmatched. The CDR3 runs to 15 residues. The material sequenced was blood. This chain connects TRBV12-3 or TRBV12-4 to TRBJ2-7; 7 bases fit TRBD2. The source of this sequence is a woman aged 18-35 years with Graves' hyperthyroidism. CDR3 protein: CASSRRVGGSYEQYF. CDR3 coding DNA: TGTGCCAGCAGTCGCCGCGTGGGCGGGAGTTACGAGCAGTACTTC.